The 27 T cell receptor beta chains in this list originate from one sample, sequenced in a study of T cell repertoires in cytomegalovirus infection. Via MiXCR, TCRdb re-called the reads, giving one row per CDR3 protein. The data show about 260,000 distinct CDR3 sequences, with around 15% seen just once and roughly 9.7% held by the top ten. Sequencing used PBMCs. The receptors derive from a human donor in good health (CMV status not recorded). Some clones in this sample may be carry-over from other donors' samples.

This clonotype was seen more than once but under ten times. The V call is TRBV5-1, the J call TRBJ1-1; the D is unclear. The CDR3 runs to 14 residues. CDR1 and CDR2 from the germline V gene are SGHRS and YFSETQ. V was clipped by 0 bases and J by 1 base, with 7 bases between them. The CDR3 here is CASSLDGWNTEAFF. CDR3 in DNA: TGCGCCAGCAGCTTGGATGGGTGGAACACTGAAGCTTTCTTT.

Comment on this clonotype: The junction and the germline gene differ at one end; a read error may be behind it. The rearrangement uses TRBV7-9 and TRBJ1-2; 12 bases align to TRBD1. The germline CDR1 and CDR2 sequences are SEHNR and FQNEAQ (reference sequence). The length of the CDR3 is 17 residues. The CDR3 loop reads CASSSSWDRGLNYGHSF. The CDR3, as DNA: TGTGCCAGCAGCTCTAGTTGGGACAGGGGGCTTAACTATGGCCACTCCTTC. The full variable domain, completed using reference TRBV7-9 and TRBJ1-2, is DTGVSQNPRHKITKRGQNVTFRCDPISEHNRLYWYRQTLGQGPEFLTYFQNEAQLEKSRLLSDRFSAERPKGSFSTLEIQRTEQGDSAMYLCASSSSWDRGLNYGHSFGSGTRLTVV.

This clonotype was seen repeatedly, ten times or more. V usage is TRBV7-2 and J usage is TRBJ1-2; the match to TRBD1 covers 9 bases. Losses at the gene ends were 4 bases for V and 4 bases for J; bases not matched to a gene: 7. CDR1 and CDR2 from the germline V gene are SGHTA and FQGNSA. The CDR3 totals 15 residues. Written as DNA, the CDR3 is TGTGCCAGCAGCTCAACAGGGGGCAACGGCTATGGCTACACCTTC. Its protein product is CASSSTGGNGYGYTF.

The rearrangement links TRBV28 to TRBJ2-5, with D perhaps TRBD2 (5 bases). The CDR3 has 13 amino acids. The germline CDR1 and CDR2 sequences are MDHEN and SYDVKM. Trimming pared 7 bases from V and 5 bases from J, leaving 14 bases between. As DNA, the CDR3 is TGTGCCAGCACCGTAGGTGGGAGTGAGACCCAGTACTTC. As protein: CASTVGGSETQYF.

This rearrangement joins TRBV5-6 to TRBJ2-2; a possible D gene is TRBD2 (6 bases). V was shortened by 4 bases and J by 2 bases, with 18 bases between the two germline ends. The CDR3 contains 17 residues. CDR1 is SGHDT, CDR2 YYEEEE, per germline. The CDR3 loop reads CASSPGLLILNTGELFF. Here the CDR3 DNA reads TGTGCCAGCAGCCCGGGACTCCTCATATTAAACACCGGGGAGCTGTTTTTT.

This chain joins TRBV29-1 and TRBJ2-7, with 8 bases matching TRBD2. The junction had 3 bases not matched to a gene; V was cut back by 3 bases and J by 5 bases. Germline V gene sequence: CDR1 SQVTM, CDR2 ANQGSEA. The CDR3 extends over 12 amino acids. CDR3 loop: CSVDAGGDEQYF. Written as DNA, the CDR3 is TGCAGCGTTGACGCGGGGGGCGACGAGCAGTACTTC.

This clonotype was recorded at least ten times. The V and J genes are TRBV7-2 and TRBJ2-3; 10 nucleotides line up with TRBD2. Germline CDR1 and CDR2: SGHTA and FQGNSA. The CDR3 sequence is 15 residues long. Germline trimming cut 3 bases from V and 8 bases from J; bases unmatched to any gene: 8. This CDR3 reads CASSLWRVAGGTQYF. CDR3 in DNA: TGTGCCAGCAGCTTGTGGAGAGTAGCGGGAGGTACGCAGTATTTT. Supplemented by reference TRBV7-2 and TRBJ2-3, the full variable domain reads GAGVSQSPSNKVTEKGKDVELRCDPISGHTALYWYRQSLGQGLEFLIYFQGNSAPDKSGLPSDRFSAERTGGSVSTLTIQRTQQEDSAVYLCASSLWRVAGGTQYFGPGTRLTVL.

In its sample, this clonotype was seen many times. V is TRBV7-2 and J is TRBJ2-2; D remains unclear. The CDR3 runs 13 residues. CDR1 is SGHTA and CDR2 is FQGNSA in the germline V gene. Deletions cut 8 bases from V and 3 bases from J, with 10 bases between. CDR3 DNA: TGTGCCAGCGGCCTCCGGTACACCGGGGAGCTGTTTTTT. Residues: CASGLRYTGELFF.

In its sample, this clonotype was seen many times. The V and J genes are TRBV28 and TRBJ1-4, with 7 bases matching TRBD1. The CDR3 contains 15 residues. V shed 4 bases, J shed 10 bases, and the junction held 12 bases outside the gene matches. The germline CDR1 and CDR2 sequences are MDHEN and SYDVKM. The CDR3 nucleotides are TGTGCCAGCAGTTCGCGGGACAGTAACGTGGCAAAACTGTTTTTT. It codes for CASSSRDSNVAKLFF.

The chain carries TRBV18 and TRBJ2-7; TRBD1 agrees at 7 bases. Germline values: CDR1 KGHSH, CDR2 LQKENI. This CDR3 has 13 amino acids. The ends lost 1 base at V and 7 bases at J; junction bases unmatched: 4. The CDR3 DNA sequence: TGTGCCAGCTCACCACAGGGGGCCCTTGAGCAGTACTTC. Protein product: CASSPQGALEQYF.

This clonotype has at least ten counts. V is TRBV7-6 and J is TRBJ2-3, with a tentative D call TRBD1 (5 bases). The CDR3 has 16 amino acids. Germline CDR1 SGHVS, CDR2 FNYEAQ. V lost 5 bases and J lost 1, with 16 bases in between. CDR3: CASSALGSGRTDTQYF. The CDR3 DNA is TGTGCCAGCAGCGCACTGGGTTCAGGGCGCACAGATACGCAGTATTTT.

This clonotype came up once. This sequence joins TRBV13 and TRBJ1-1, with unresolved D. The V gene's germline CDR1 is PRHDT and CDR2 FYEKMQ (reference sequence). The CDR3 length is 15 residues. The ends were cut back, 5 bases at V and 6 bases at J, with 19 bases in the middle. As DNA, the CDR3 is TGTGCCAGCAGCCCTACCGTGGCTGGGCCTCCTGAAGCTTTCTTT. Protein sequence: CASSPTVAGPPEAFF.

The chain carries TRBV28 and TRBJ2-7, with unresolved D. Looked up from germline, CDR1 is MDHEN and CDR2 is SYDVKM. Trimming stripped 6 bases from V and 0 bases from J, with 9 bases between. The CDR3 runs to 13 residues. The CDR3, as DNA: TGTGCCAGCAGGCTACAGAGCTCCTACGAGCAGTACTTC. Amino acid sequence: CASRLQSSYEQYF.

This clonotype was detected only once. V is TRBV6-8 and J is TRBJ1-1; 7 nucleotides agree with TRBD1. The germline V gene encodes CDR1 MNHGY and CDR2 SAAAGT. The CDR3 sequence is 16 residues long. J lost 0 bases, V lost 2 bases, and 6 bases had no gene match. The CDR3 region has the DNA TGTGCCAGCAGTTACAGGGCAGGGGGTTTGAACACTGAAGCTTTCTTT. This encodes CASSYRAGGLNTEAFF.

Ten or more counts support this clonotype. The chain links TRBV7-2 to TRBJ2-7; tentatively, D is TRBD1 (5 bases). Germline loops: CDR1 SGHTA, CDR2 FQGNSA. The CDR3 is made up of 13 amino acids. V lost 6 bases, J lost 3 bases, and 12 bases lay in between. CDR3 sequence: CASRTASSYEQYF. CDR3 nucleotide sequence: TGTGCCAGCAGGACAGCTTCCAGCTACGAGCAGTACTTC.

The chain has TRBV28 and TRBJ1-6, with D uncertain. V was trimmed by 10 bases and J by 7 bases, leaving 11 bases between them. Germline CDR1 is MDHEN and CDR2 is SYDVKM. The CDR3 runs 12 residues. CDR3 in amino acids: CAIHTANSPLHF. The CDR3 DNA follows: TGTGCCATCCATACAGCGAATTCACCCCTCCACTTT.

This clonotype occurred many times. The rearrangement links TRBV7-2 to TRBJ1-5, with 8 nucleotides matching TRBD1. The junction had 4 bases not matched to a gene; V was cut back by 5 bases and J by 4 bases. Germline loops: CDR1 SGHTA, CDR2 FQGNSA. The CDR3 totals 14 residues. The CDR3 here is CASSRTGSNQPQHF. CDR3 nucleotides: TGTGCCAGCAGCCGGACAGGGTCAAATCAGCCCCAGCATTTT.

The sample holds a few counts of this clonotype. The V and J genes are TRBV5-4 and TRBJ2-6; either TRBD1 or TRBD2 may supply D (5 bases each). The V gene's germline CDR1 is SGHNT and CDR2 YYREEE (reference sequence). The CDR3 has 15 residues. Deletions cut 5 bases from V and 7 bases from J, with 16 bases between. The CDR3 here is CASRPGTPNANVLTF. CDR3 nucleotides: TGTGCCAGCAGACCAGGGACCCCGAATGCCAACGTCCTGACTTTC. The full variable domain, with the rest looked up from reference TRBV5-4 and TRBJ2-6, is ETGVTQSPTHLIKTRGQQVTLRCSSQSGHNTVSWYQQALGQGPQFIFQYYREEENGRGNFPPRFSGLQFPNYSSELNVNALELDDSALYLCASRPGTPNANVLTFGAGSRLTVL.

Concerning this clonotype itself: A read error may explain this, as a much larger clone is one base away. This chain joins TRBV7-6 and TRBJ2-1; 10 bases agree with TRBD2. Germline trimming cut 5 bases from V and 7 bases from J; bases unmatched to any gene: 11. The CDR3 consists of 16 residues. Germline V gene lookup returns CDR1 SGHVS and CDR2 FNYEAQ. This CDR3 reads CASSDCGSGGWNEQFF. CDR3 sequence (DNA): TGTGCCAGCAGCGACTGTGGTAGCGGGGGGTGGAATGAGCAGTTCTTC.

The chain couples TRBV7-2 to TRBJ1-1, with no clear D. The CDR3 totals 12 residues. V was cut by 6 bases and J by 8 bases, with 13 bases left in between. Germline V lookup: CDR1 SGHTA, CDR2 FQGNSA. The CDR3 sequence: CASRPDGFEAFF. The CDR3 DNA follows: TGTGCCAGCAGGCCCGACGGGTTCGAAGCTTTCTTT.

The CDR3 loop reads CASSPGQGTSLNTEAFF. The CDR3 region has the DNA TGTGCCAGCAGCCCGGGACAGGGGACATCCTTGAACACTGAAGCTTTCTTT. The chain carries TRBV2 and TRBJ1-1; the match to TRBD1 covers 10 bases. The trim removed 6 bases at V and 0 bases at J, leaving 10 bases unmatched. CDR3 length equals 17 residues. Germline lookup yields CDR1 SNHLY and CDR2 FYNNEI.

This clonotype was recorded a few times. CDR3 amino acids: CASRGDSEKLFF. For the CDR3, the DNA is TGTGCCAGCAGAGGGGATTCGGAAAAACTGTTTTTT. The J gene is TRBJ1-4, the V gene TRBV6-6; D possibly corresponds to TRBD1 (5 bases). Germline V gives CDR1 MNHNY, CDR2 SVGAGI (reference sequence). The V end was cut by 6 bases, the J end by 8 bases, with 10 bases between. CDR3 size: 12 residues.

In its sample, this clonotype was seen many times. The chain couples TRBV11-2 to TRBJ2-2, with 7 bases lining up with TRBD1. This CDR3 spans 17 amino acids. V trimming: 5 bases; J trimming: 0 bases; junction bases outside the gene matches: 9. Per the germline V gene, CDR1 is SGHAT and CDR2 is FQNNGV. As DNA, the CDR3 is TGTGCCAGCAGCGCTACGACAGGGACCTCGAACACCGGGGAGCTGTTTTTT. This translates into CASSATTGTSNTGELFF. Based on the CDR3 plus reference TRBV11-2 and TRBJ2-2, the full variable domain is EAGVAQSPRYKIIEKRQSVAFWCNPISGHATLYWYQQILGQGPKLLIQFQNNGVVDDSQLPKDRFSAERLKGVDSTLKIQPAKLEDSAVYLCASSATTGTSNTGELFFGEGSRLTVL.

This clonotype was observed a few times. The genes are TRBV24-1 and TRBJ2-3; 8 positions match TRBD1. This CDR3 spans 15 amino acids. CDR1 is KGHDR and CDR2 is SFDVKD in the germline V gene. The V segment lost 8 bases and the J segment 2 bases; nucleotides outside the gene matches: 8. This chain's CDR3 is CATTAGTGDTDTQYF. CDR3 in DNA: TGTGCCACCACCGCCGGGACAGGCGACACAGATACGCAGTATTTT.

This clonotype was seen many times. The chain employs TRBV2 and TRBJ1-4, with a tentative D call TRBD1 (5 bases). CDR1 is SNHLY and CDR2 is FYNNEI in the germline V gene. Trimming stripped 8 bases from V and 4 bases from J, with 14 bases between. This CDR3 has 14 amino acids. This CDR3 reads CASASGDYNEKLFF. In DNA, the CDR3 is TGTGCCAGCGCTTCCGGGGACTATAATGAAAAACTGTTTTTT.

This clonotype has ten or more counts. The J gene is TRBJ2-1, the V gene TRBV7-3; a possible D gene is TRBD2 (5 bases). The CDR3 consists of 15 residues. Germline CDR1 reads SGHTA; CDR2 reads FQGTGA. V shed 5 bases and J shed 0 bases, with 11 bases lying between them. This chain's CDR3 is CASSPDTSSYNEQFF. CDR3 nucleotides: TGTGCCAGCAGCCCAGACACTAGCTCCTACAATGAGCAGTTCTTC.

This clonotype has more than one count but fewer than ten. This chain uses TRBV4-1 with TRBJ1-1; 9 bases are shared with TRBD1. The CDR3 spans 15 residues. The germline V gene has CDR1 MGHRA and CDR2 YSYEKL. Unmatched junction bases numbered 4, after V lost 4 bases and J lost 1 base. The CDR3 loop is CASSRPDRGNTEAFF. The CDR3, as DNA: TGCGCCAGCAGCCGTCCGGACAGGGGGAACACTGAAGCTTTCTTT.